Listed below are T cell receptor beta chains from one sample, sequenced in a study of T cell repertoires in cytomegalovirus infection. These receptors' targets are unknown. Each CDR3 protein gets one entry after TCRdb re-called the reads with MiXCR. This sample has some 560,000 distinct CDR3 sequences, with around 40% found just once. Here the sequenced sample was cultured PBMCs, taken from culture after CMV antigen stimulation. All receptors come from a human donor in good health (CMV status not recorded). Some clones in this sample may be carry-over from other donors' samples. The CDR3 runs from the conserved cysteine through the conserved F or W. The order of the fields is CDR3 length, clone size, V gene, J gene, D gene, CDR3 protein, CDR3 DNA. The D gene is left open where the match is weak. The listing skips clone size in some rows; elsewhere it reads once, few, many or a size class.

15	many	TRBV7-8	TRBJ2-1	TRBD2	CASSSRSPLAGEQFF	TGTGCCAGCAGCTCAAGGTCGCCTCTAGCGGGGGAGCAGTTCTTC
16	few	TRBV10-3	TRBJ2-1	TRBD2	CAISESFLAGVNEQFF	TGTGCCATCAGTGAGTCTTTCCTAGCGGGAGTGAATGAGCAGTTCTTC
13	NA	TRBV12-3/TRBV12-4	TRBJ1-1	NA	CASLKGRGLLAFF	TGTGCCAGCTTAAAGGGCAGGGGCTTACTTGCTTTCTTT
14	NA	TRBV10-3	TRBJ2-7	TRBD1	CAISESDRGNEQYF	TGTGCCATCAGTGAGTCTGACAGGGGCAACGAGCAGTACTTC
16	NA	TRBV7-9	TRBJ2-3	NA	CASSSRGGGFTDTQYF	TGTGCCAGCAGCTCCCGTGGAGGGGGGTTCACAGATACGCAGTATTTT
15	NA	TRBV7-2	TRBJ1-1	TRBD1	CASSLGVRGSTEAFF	TGTGCCAGCAGCTTAGGCGTCAGGGGGTCCACTGAAGCTTTCTTT
16	once	TRBV12-3/TRBV12-4	TRBJ2-5	TRBD1	CASSPRDSRARGTQYF	TGTGCCAGCAGTCCCCGGGACAGTAGAGCAAGAGGGACCCAGTACTTC
14	NA	TRBV7-9	TRBJ2-7	NA	CASSLVGAWSEQYF	TGTGCCAGCAGCTTAGTCGGGGCCTGGTCCGAGCAGTACTTC
15	many	TRBV7-2	TRBJ2-1	NA	CASSSGRENYNEQFF	TGTGCCAGCAGCTCAGGGCGGGAAAATTACAATGAGCAGTTCTTC
11	NA	TRBV20-1	TRBJ1-3	NA	CSATHGNTIYF	TGCAGTGCGACACACGGAAACACCATATATTTT
15	NA	TRBV18	TRBJ1-2	NA	CASSPEDSANYGYTF	TGTGCCAGCTCACCGGAGGACTCGGCTAACTATGGCTACACCTTC
14	NA	TRBV12-5	TRBJ2-1	TRBD2	CASGSLAGGTEQFF	TGTGCTAGTGGTTCTCTAGCGGGAGGTACTGAGCAGTTCTTC
13	few	TRBV11-2	TRBJ2-7	NA	CASRRATSYEQYF	TGTGCCAGCAGGCGGGCCACTTCCTACGAGCAGTACTTC
13	few	TRBV20-1	TRBJ1-5	NA	CSARVRGNQPQHF	TGCAGTGCCAGGGTACGGGGCAATCAGCCCCAGCATTTT
16	NA	TRBV19	TRBJ1-6	TRBD1	CASNRQGSSYNSPLHF	TGTGCCAGTAACCGACAGGGGAGCTCCTATAATTCACCCCTCCACTTT
15	NA	TRBV7-6	TRBJ1-4	NA	CASSLMWGPNEKLFF	TGTGCCAGCAGCTTAATGTGGGGACCTAATGAAAAACTGTTTTTT
12	NA	TRBV29-1	TRBJ1-2	NA	CSVVDRPYGYTF	TGCAGCGTTGTTGACAGGCCCTATGGCTACACCTTC
13	NA	TRBV27	TRBJ2-1	NA	CASRIRPNNEQFF	TGTGCCAGCAGAATCCGGCCTAACAATGAGCAGTTCTTC
15	NA	TRBV12-5	TRBJ1-4	NA	CASGSGKVHNEKLFF	TGTGCTAGTGGTTCTGGGAAGGTTCATAATGAAAAACTGTTTTTT
12	NA	TRBV7-8	TRBJ1-2	NA	CASSFDNQGYTF	TGTGCCAGCAGCTTCGACAACCAAGGCTACACCTTC
16	many	TRBV7-8	TRBJ2-7	NA	CASSPRGGRESYEQYF	TGTGCCAGCAGCCCTAGGGGGGGCCGGGAGAGCTACGAGCAGTACTTC
16	NA	TRBV19	TRBJ2-7	NA	CASSIRSRVGTYEQYF	TGTGCCAGTAGTATCCGATCGAGGGTCGGGACCTACGAGCAGTACTTC
13	NA	TRBV7-2	TRBJ2-7	NA	CASSPGPQREQYF	TGTGCCAGCAGCCCCGGCCCCCAGCGGGAGCAGTACTTC
14	few	TRBV7-9	TRBJ1-2	NA	CASSARVANYGYTF	TGTGCCAGCAGCGCAAGGGTAGCTAACTATGGCTACACCTTC
14	NA	TRBV7-2	TRBJ1-1	NA	CASSLETGRTEAFF	TGTGCCAGCAGCTTAGAGACGGGGAGAACTGAAGCTTTCTTT
14	NA	TRBV20-1	TRBJ1-2	NA	CSASQRGSNYGYTF	TGCAGTGCTAGCCAAAGAGGTTCTAACTATGGCTACACCTTC
15	few	TRBV27	TRBJ2-7	TRBD2	CASSSPTSGIYEQYF	TGTGCCAGCAGTTCGCCGACTAGCGGAATCTACGAGCAGTACTTC
14	NA	TRBV28	TRBJ2-3	NA	CASGPRAWEDTQYF	TGTGCCAGCGGCCCCCGGGCGTGGGAAGATACGCAGTATTTT
15	few	TRBV7-8	TRBJ2-7	TRBD1	CASSPDRVGSYEQYF	TGTGCCAGCAGCCCCGACAGGGTAGGGTCCTACGAGCAGTACTTC
13	NA	TRBV5-1	TRBJ1-6	NA	CASSQDQASPLHF	TGCGCCAGCAGCCAAGACCAAGCTTCACCCCTCCACTTT
11	NA	TRBV29-1	TRBJ1-1	NA	CSVLRNTEAFF	TGCAGCGTTCTCAGGAACACTGAAGCTTTCTTT
18	NA	TRBV4-1	TRBJ1-1	NA	CASSQGSFRGQTFTEAFF	TGCGCCAGCAGCCAAGGTAGTTTTCGGGGGCAGACCTTCACTGAAGCTTTCTTT
14	NA	TRBV11-3	TRBJ2-2	NA	CASSLVEGTGELFF	TGTGCCAGCAGCTTGGTGGAGGGAACCGGGGAGCTGTTTTTT
17	few	TRBV7-2	TRBJ1-6	NA	CASSLVAGFPYNSPLHF	TGTGCCAGCAGCTTAGTCGCCGGGTTCCCCTATAATTCACCCCTCCACTTT
14	few	TRBV28	TRBJ2-7	NA	CASSPSRGTYEQYF	TGTGCCAGCAGCCCCAGTAGGGGGACCTACGAGCAGTACTTC
12	once	TRBV7-4	TRBJ2-2	NA	CASTGGSGELFF	TGTGCCAGCACCGGCGGGTCCGGGGAGCTGTTTTTT
17	few	TRBV19	TRBJ2-2	NA	CASSSYERGQNTGELFF	TGTGCCAGTAGCTCCTACGAGCGTGGGCAGAACACCGGGGAGCTGTTTTTT
12	NA	TRBV10-3	TRBJ2-7	NA	CAISGLPGEQYF	TGTGCCATCAGCGGACTCCCAGGCGAGCAGTACTTC
15	few	TRBV28	TRBJ2-3	TRBD1	CASSTRTGGTDTQYF	TGTGCCAGCAGTACACGGACAGGCGGCACAGATACGCAGTATTTT
19	NA	TRBV7-9	TRBJ2-7	TRBD1	CASSPDGPPTGTGSGEQYF	TGTGCCAGCAGCCCAGACGGGCCTCCTACCGGGACAGGATCGGGTGAGCAGTACTTC
13	few	TRBV10-2	TRBJ1-6	NA	CASAGVGRSPLHF	TGCGCCAGCGCGGGGGTCGGTCGATCACCCCTCCACTTT
17	NA	TRBV6-2/TRBV6-3	TRBJ2-7	TRBD2	CASSPPPLAGESYEQYF	TGTGCCAGCAGTCCACCGCCACTAGCGGGAGAGTCATACGAGCAGTACTTC